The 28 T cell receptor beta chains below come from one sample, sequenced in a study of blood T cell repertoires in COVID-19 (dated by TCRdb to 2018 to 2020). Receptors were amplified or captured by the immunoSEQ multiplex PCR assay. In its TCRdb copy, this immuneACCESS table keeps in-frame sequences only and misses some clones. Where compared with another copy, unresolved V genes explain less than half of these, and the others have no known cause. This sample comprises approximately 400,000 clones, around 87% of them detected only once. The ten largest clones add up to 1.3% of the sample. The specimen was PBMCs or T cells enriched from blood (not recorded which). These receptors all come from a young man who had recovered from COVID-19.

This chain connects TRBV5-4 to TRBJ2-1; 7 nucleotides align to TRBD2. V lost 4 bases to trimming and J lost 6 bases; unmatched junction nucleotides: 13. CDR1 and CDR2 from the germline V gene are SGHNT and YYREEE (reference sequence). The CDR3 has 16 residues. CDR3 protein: CASSPGGNPTRNEQFF. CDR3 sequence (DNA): TGTGCCAGCAGCCCGGGGGGTAACCCCACACGCAATGAGCAGTTCTTC.

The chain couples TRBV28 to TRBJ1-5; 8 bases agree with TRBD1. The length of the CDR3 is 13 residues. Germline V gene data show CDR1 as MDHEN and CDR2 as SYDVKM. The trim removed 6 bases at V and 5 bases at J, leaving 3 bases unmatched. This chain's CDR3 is CASSLTGDQPQHF. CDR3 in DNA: TGTGCCAGCAGCCTGACAGGGGATCAGCCCCAGCATTTT.

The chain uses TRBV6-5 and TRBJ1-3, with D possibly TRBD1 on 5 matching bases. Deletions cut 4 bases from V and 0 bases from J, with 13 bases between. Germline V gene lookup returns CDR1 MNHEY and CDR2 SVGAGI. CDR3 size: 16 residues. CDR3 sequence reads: CASSSPWGVSGNTIYF. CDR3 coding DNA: TGTGCCAGCAGTTCCCCCTGGGGCGTCTCTGGAAACACCATATATTTT.

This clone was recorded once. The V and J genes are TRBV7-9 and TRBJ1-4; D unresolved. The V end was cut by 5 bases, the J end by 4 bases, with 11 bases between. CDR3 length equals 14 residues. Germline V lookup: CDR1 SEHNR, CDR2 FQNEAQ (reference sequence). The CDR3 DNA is TGTGCCAGCAGCGTGGACTTAAGTAATGAAAAACTGTTTTTT. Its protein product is CASSVDLSNEKLFF.

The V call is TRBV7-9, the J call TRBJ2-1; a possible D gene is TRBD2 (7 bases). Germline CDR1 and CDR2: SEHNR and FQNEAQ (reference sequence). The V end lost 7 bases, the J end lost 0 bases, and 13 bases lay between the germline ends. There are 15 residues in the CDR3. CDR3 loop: CASKGGLSSYNEQFF. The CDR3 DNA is TGTGCCAGCAAGGGGGGGCTGAGCTCCTACAATGAGCAGTTCTTC.

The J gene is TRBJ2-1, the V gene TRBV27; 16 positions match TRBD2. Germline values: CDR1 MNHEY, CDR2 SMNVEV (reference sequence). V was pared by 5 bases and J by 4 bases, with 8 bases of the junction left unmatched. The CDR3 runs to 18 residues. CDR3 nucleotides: TGTGCCAGCAGTCCGGGGACTAGCGGGGGGGCCTTGTACAATGAGCAGTTCTTC. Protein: CASSPGTSGGALYNEQFF.

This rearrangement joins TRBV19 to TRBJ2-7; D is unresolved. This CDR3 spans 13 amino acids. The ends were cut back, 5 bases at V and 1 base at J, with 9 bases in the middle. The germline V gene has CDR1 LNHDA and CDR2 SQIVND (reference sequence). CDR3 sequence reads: CASSRAGSYEQYF. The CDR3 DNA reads TGTGCCAGTAGTCGTGCCGGGTCCTACGAGCAGTACTTC.

As DNA, the CDR3 is TGTGCCTGGAATATGAGGATTGAAGCTTTCTTT. Residues: CAWNMRIEAFF. This chain joins TRBV30 and TRBJ1-1, with no clear D. Per the germline V gene, CDR1 is GTSNPN and CDR2 is SVGIG (reference sequence). This CDR3 region has 11 residues. V lost 4 bases and J lost 7, with 10 bases in between.

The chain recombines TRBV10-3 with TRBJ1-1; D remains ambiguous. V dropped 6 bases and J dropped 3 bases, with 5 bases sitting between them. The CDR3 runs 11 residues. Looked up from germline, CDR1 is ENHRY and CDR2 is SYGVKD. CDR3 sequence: CAIRRDTEAFF. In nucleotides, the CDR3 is TGTGCCATCAGGAGGGACACTGAAGCTTTCTTT.

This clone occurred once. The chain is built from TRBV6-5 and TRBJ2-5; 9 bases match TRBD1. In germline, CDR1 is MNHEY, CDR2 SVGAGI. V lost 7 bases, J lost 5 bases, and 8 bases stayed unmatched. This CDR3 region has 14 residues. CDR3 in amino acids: CASTTPGTGETQYF. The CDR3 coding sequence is TGTGCCAGCACCACCCCGGGGACAGGGGAGACCCAGTACTTC.

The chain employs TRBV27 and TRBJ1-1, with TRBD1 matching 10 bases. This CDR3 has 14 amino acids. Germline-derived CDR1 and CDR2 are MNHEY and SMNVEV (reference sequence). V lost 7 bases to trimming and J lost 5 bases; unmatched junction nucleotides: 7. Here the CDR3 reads CASTRTGGLTEAFF. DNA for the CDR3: TGTGCCAGCACCCGGACAGGGGGTCTAACTGAAGCTTTCTTT.

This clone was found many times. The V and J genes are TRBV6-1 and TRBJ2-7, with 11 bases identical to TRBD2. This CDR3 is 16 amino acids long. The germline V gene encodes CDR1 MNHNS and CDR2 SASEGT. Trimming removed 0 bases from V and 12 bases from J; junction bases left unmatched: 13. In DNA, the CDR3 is TGTGCCAGCAGTGAAGCTGCGGCTAGCGGGGGGCCCTATCCGTACTTC. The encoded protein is CASSEAAASGGPYPYF.

DNA for the CDR3: TGTGCCAGCAGTTTTCGGGGTAATTATGGCTACACCTTC. Its protein is CASSFRGNYGYTF. The chain is built from TRBV27 and TRBJ1-2; D unresolved. V was cut by 3 bases and J by 5 bases, with 10 bases left in between. Germline V lookup: CDR1 MNHEY, CDR2 SMNVEV (reference sequence). The CDR3 spans 13 residues.

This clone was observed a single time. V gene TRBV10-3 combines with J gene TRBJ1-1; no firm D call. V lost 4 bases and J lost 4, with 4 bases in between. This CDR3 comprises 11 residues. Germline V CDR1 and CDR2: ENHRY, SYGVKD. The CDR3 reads CAISAGTEAFF. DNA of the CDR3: TGTGCCATCAGTGCGGGCACTGAAGCTTTCTTT.

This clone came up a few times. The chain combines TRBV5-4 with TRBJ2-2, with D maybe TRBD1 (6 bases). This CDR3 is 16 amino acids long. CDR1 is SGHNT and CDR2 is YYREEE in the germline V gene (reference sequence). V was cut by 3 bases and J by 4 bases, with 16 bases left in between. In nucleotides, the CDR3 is TGTGCCAGCAGCTGGCCCGGAGTAGGGGGCACCGGGGAGCTGTTTTTT. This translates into CASSWPGVGGTGELFF.

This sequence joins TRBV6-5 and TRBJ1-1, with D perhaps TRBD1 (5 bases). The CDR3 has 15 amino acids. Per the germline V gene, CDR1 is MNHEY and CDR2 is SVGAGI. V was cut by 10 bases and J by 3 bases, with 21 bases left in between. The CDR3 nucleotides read TGTGCCATCTCTGTGGGGGGGTACGGGGACACTGAAGCTTTCTTT. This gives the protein CAISVGGYGDTEAFF.

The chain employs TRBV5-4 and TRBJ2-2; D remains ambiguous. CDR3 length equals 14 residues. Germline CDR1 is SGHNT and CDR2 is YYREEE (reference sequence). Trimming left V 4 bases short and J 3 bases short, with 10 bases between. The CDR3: CASSPGMDTGELFF. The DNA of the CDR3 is TGTGCCAGCAGCCCGGGTATGGACACCGGGGAGCTGTTTTTT.

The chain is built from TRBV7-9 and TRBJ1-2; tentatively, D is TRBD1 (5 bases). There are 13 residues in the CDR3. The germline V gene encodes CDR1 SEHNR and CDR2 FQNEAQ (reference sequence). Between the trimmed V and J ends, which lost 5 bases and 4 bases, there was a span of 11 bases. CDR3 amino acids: CASSPSRVYGYTF. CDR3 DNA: TGTGCCAGCAGCCCAAGCAGGGTCTATGGCTACACCTTC. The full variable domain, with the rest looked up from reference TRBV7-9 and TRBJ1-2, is DTGVSQNPRHKITKRGQNVTFRCDPISEHNRLYWYRQTLGQGPEFLTYFQNEAQLEKSRLLSDRFSAERPKGSFSTLEIQRTEQGDSAMYLCASSPSRVYGYTFGSGTRLTVV.

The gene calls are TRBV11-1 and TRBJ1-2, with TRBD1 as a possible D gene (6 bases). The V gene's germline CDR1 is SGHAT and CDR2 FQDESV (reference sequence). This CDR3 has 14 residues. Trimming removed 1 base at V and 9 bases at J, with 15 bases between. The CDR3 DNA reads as TGTGCCAGCAGCTTAGTCGGGCAGGGACATCGCTACACCTTC. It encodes CASSLVGQGHRYTF.

In DNA, the CDR3 is TGTGCCAGCACCGTGCAGGGGGGTGAAGCTTTCTTT. It encodes CASTVQGGEAFF. This chain joins TRBV6-5 and TRBJ1-1; 7 positions match TRBD1. Germline V CDR1 and CDR2: MNHEY, SVGAGI. The V segment lost 7 bases and the J segment 7 bases; nucleotides outside the gene matches: 6. The CDR3 has 12 amino acids.

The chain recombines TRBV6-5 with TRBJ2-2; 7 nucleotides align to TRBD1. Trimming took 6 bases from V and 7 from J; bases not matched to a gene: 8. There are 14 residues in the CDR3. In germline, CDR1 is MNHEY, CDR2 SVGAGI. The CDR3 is CASSPGGRGGELFF. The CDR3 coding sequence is TGTGCCAGCAGCCCAGGGGGTCGAGGCGGGGAGCTGTTTTTT.

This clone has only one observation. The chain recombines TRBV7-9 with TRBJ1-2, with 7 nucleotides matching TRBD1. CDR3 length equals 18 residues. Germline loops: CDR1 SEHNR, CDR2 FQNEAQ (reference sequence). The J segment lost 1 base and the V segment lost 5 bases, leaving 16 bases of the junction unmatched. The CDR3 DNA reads TGTGCCAGCAGCACAGATAAGACAGGGTCCCTCTTTAACTATGGCTACACCTTC. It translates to CASSTDKTGSLFNYGYTF.

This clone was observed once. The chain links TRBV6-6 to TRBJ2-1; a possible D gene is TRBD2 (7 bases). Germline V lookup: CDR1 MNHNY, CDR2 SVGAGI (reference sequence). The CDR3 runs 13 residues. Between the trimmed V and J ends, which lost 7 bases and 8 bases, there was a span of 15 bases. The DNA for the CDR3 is TGTGCCAGCATCATACAGGGAGGGGATGAGCAGTTCTTC. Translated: CASIIQGGDEQFF.

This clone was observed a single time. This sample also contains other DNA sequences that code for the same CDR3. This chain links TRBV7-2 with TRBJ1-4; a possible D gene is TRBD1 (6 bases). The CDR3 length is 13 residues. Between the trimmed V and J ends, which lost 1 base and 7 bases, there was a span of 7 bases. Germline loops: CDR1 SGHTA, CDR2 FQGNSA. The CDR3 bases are TGTGCCAGCAGCTTAGGACAGGCTGAAAAACTGTTTTTT. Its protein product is CASSLGQAEKLFF.

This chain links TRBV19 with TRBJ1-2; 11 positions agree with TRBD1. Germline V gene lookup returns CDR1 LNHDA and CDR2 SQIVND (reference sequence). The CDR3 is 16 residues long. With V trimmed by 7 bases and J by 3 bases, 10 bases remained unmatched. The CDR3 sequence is CASTPRTGGYYYGYTF. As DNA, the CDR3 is TGTGCCAGTACCCCCCGGACAGGGGGCTATTACTATGGCTACACCTTC.

The CDR3 DNA reads as TGTGCCAGCAGTTTATCCTCCTCCCCTGTTAGACAGAGACATGGCTACACCTTC. Amino acid sequence: CASSLSSSPVRQRHGYTF. V gene TRBV27 combines with J gene TRBJ1-2; D might be TRBD1 (5 bases). The length of the CDR3 is 18 residues. V gave up 0 bases and J gave up 6 bases, with 23 bases separating them. The germline gives CDR1 MNHEY, CDR2 SMNVEV (reference sequence).

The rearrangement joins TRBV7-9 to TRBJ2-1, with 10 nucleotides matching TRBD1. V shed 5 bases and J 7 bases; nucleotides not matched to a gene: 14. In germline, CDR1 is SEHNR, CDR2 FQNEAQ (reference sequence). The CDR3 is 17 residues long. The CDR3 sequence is CASSTGQGVPGWNEQFF. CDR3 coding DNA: TGTGCCAGCAGCACCGGACAGGGGGTCCCCGGTTGGAATGAGCAGTTCTTC.

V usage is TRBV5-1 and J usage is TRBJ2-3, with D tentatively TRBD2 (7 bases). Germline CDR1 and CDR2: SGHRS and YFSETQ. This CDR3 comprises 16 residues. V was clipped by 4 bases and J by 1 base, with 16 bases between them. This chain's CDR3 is CASSGGGGSGTDTQYF. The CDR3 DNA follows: TGCGCCAGCAGCGGGGGCGGGGGATCTGGCACAGATACGCAGTATTTT.